Presented here are 27 T cell receptor beta chains from one specimen sequenced in a study of patients and donors after allogeneic stem cell transplantation. One entry per CDR3 protein results from TCRdb running MiXCR on the RT-PCR reads. Here the sample spans 15,000 to 25,000 distinct CDR3 sequences, around 5.3% being singletons. Sequenced material: blood, either unsorted or a sorted T cell fraction (not recorded which). The source of these receptors is a human donor who was either an allogeneic HSCT recipient or a stem cell or donor lymphocyte infusion donor (not recorded which). It is not recorded whose cells these are; they may come from a transplant donor.

This clonotype has only a few counts. The gene calls are TRBV11-3 and TRBJ1-4; D is ambiguous. CDR1 is SGHNT, CDR2 YENEEA, per germline. V was clipped by 5 bases and J by 8 bases, with 18 bases between them. The CDR3 runs to 15 residues. The CDR3 reads CASSRALGRDEKLFF. CDR3 DNA: TGTGCCAGCAGCCGGGCCCTTGGGCGCGACGAAAAACTGTTTTTT.

This clonotype showed up many times. V is TRBV24-1 and J is TRBJ2-5; 15 positions agree with TRBD2. CDR1 is KGHDR and CDR2 is SFDVKD in the germline V gene. V lost 0 bases and J lost 0; bases outside the gene matches: 7. The CDR3 totals 20 residues. The DNA for the CDR3 is TGTGCCACCAGTGATTTGCCGGGACTAGCGGGAGGTCCGTACCAAGAGACCCAGTACTTC. It is translated as CATSDLPGLAGGPYQETQYF.

This clonotype was detected ten times or more. This sequence joins TRBV18 and TRBJ2-3; D might be TRBD2 (5 bases). This CDR3 comprises 18 residues. Trimming removed 3 bases from V and 2 bases from J, with 21 bases in between. From germline, CDR1 is KGHSH and CDR2 LQKENI. The CDR3 nucleotides are TGTGCCAGCTCACCTAGGGCCCTCTCCGGGAAGTACACAGATACGCAGTATTTT. This gives the protein CASSPRALSGKYTDTQYF.

This clonotype was seen many times. J is TRBJ2-7 and V is TRBV7-9; perhaps TRBD1 as D (5 bases). The CDR3 is 13 amino acids. The V gene lost 6 bases and the J gene lost 1 base, with 10 bases spanning the gap. CDR1 SEHNR and CDR2 FQNEAQ come from the germline V gene (reference sequence). The CDR3 reads CASRPTGSYEQYF. CDR3 coding DNA: TGTGCCAGCAGGCCTACAGGTTCCTACGAGCAGTACTTC.

The rearrangement links TRBV7-9 to TRBJ2-7; 9 positions match TRBD1. Germline V gene lookup returns CDR1 SEHNR and CDR2 FQNEAQ (reference sequence). The CDR3 spans 15 residues. The V gene end was trimmed by 5 bases and the J gene end by 3 bases; junction bases not matched to a gene: 8. CDR3 DNA: TGTGCCAGCAGCGCGACCGGGACAGGGCACTACGAGCAGTACTTC. Its translation: CASSATGTGHYEQYF.

This clonotype came up many times. The rearrangement uses TRBV20-1 and TRBJ2-3, with D perhaps being TRBD1 or TRBD2 (5 bases each). CDR1 DFQATT and CDR2 SNEGSKA come from the germline V gene (reference sequence). The V and J ends lost 2 bases and 13 bases respectively, with 16 bases between them. The CDR3 contains 12 residues. CDR3: CSARIGTKREYF. Written as DNA, the CDR3 is TGCAGTGCTAGAATCGGGACGAAACGGGAGTATTTT.

The genes are TRBV5-4 and TRBJ2-5; D not resolved. Germline-derived CDR1 and CDR2 are SGHNT and YYREEE (reference sequence). Trimming removed 0 bases from V and 3 bases from J, with 9 bases in between. CDR3 length: 14 amino acids. As DNA, the CDR3 is TGTGCCAGCAGCTTGGCCCCACGGGAAGAGACCCAGTACTTC. Its translation is CASSLAPREETQYF.

This clonotype has ten or more counts. This chain links TRBV5-8 with TRBJ1-2; 7 nucleotides match TRBD1. V trimming: 5 bases; J trimming: 4 bases; junction bases outside the gene matches: 17. The CDR3 length is 17 residues. Looked up from germline, CDR1 is SGHTS and CDR2 is YDEGEE. CDR3 in amino acids: CASRSYGTAARGYGYTF. The DNA of the CDR3 is TGTGCCAGCAGATCATATGGGACAGCGGCACGGGGCTATGGCTACACCTTC.

This clonotype was seen repeatedly, ten times or more. V and J are TRBV24-1 and TRBJ1-2; D may be TRBD1 (5 bases). V was shortened by 1 base and J by 0 bases, with 11 bases between the two germline ends. The germline CDR1 and CDR2 sequences are KGHDR and SFDVKD. CDR3 length: 16 residues. The CDR3 spells CATSDFLLTANYGYTF. In nucleotides, the CDR3 is TGTGCCACCAGTGATTTCCTCTTGACAGCTAACTATGGCTACACCTTC.

This clonotype has only a few counts. The V call is TRBV19, the J call TRBJ1-1; 9 bases are shared with TRBD1. The CDR3 is 14 residues long. CDR1 LNHDA and CDR2 SQIVND come from the germline V gene (reference sequence). V lost 2 bases to trimming and J lost 8 bases; unmatched junction nucleotides: 6. CDR3 nucleotides: TGTGCCAGTAGTATACAGGACAGGGGAACAGAAGCTTTCTTT. Its protein is CASSIQDRGTEAFF.

This clonotype was found many times. This rearrangement joins TRBV5-4 to TRBJ2-7; tentatively, D is TRBD1 (6 bases). The CDR3 consists of 13 residues. Germline CDR1 is SGHNT and CDR2 is YYREEE (reference sequence). The germline V and J ends were trimmed by 4 bases and 1 base, with 9 bases remaining between them. The CDR3 region is CASSTQGSYEQYF. The CDR3, as DNA: TGTGCCAGCAGCACACAGGGATCCTACGAGCAGTACTTC.

This clonotype has ten or more counts. The rearrangement links TRBV12-3 or TRBV12-4 to TRBJ2-4, with 7 bases fitting TRBD1. The CDR3 loop spans 12 amino acids. V was clipped by 6 bases and J by 13 bases; unmatched bases: 9. This CDR3 is CASSNRGLAQYF. The DNA for the CDR3 is TGTGCCAGCAGCAACAGGGGCCTAGCACAGTACTTC.

This clonotype showed up many times. This chain joins TRBV5-1 and TRBJ2-7; TRBD1 aligns across 9 bases. Germline CDR1 and CDR2: SGHRS and YFSETQ. This CDR3 spans 13 amino acids. With V trimmed by 4 bases and J by 6 bases, 5 bases remained unmatched. The CDR3 sequence is CASSTGQGSEQYF. As DNA, the CDR3 is TGCGCCAGCAGCACGGGACAGGGCTCCGAGCAGTACTTC.

This clonotype was picked up many times. The chain carries TRBV12-3 or TRBV12-4 and TRBJ1-6; 8 bases match TRBD1. The junction had 0 bases not matched to a gene; V was cut back by 4 bases and J by 7 bases. The CDR3 covers 13 residues. The DNA of the CDR3 is TGTGCCAGCAGTTGGGACAGGAATTCACCCCTCCACTTT. Protein product: CASSWDRNSPLHF.

The sample holds one count of this clonotype. A read error may be the cause here, since a much bigger clone is one base away. The chain couples TRBV6-1 to TRBJ1-3; tentatively, D is TRBD1 (6 bases). The germline V gene encodes CDR1 MNHNS and CDR2 SASEGT. The CDR3 loop spans 17 amino acids. As DNA, the CDR3 is TGTGCCAGCAACCGAGGGGGGGGGCAGAGCTCTGGAAACACCATATCTTTT. It translates to CASNRGGGQSSGNTISF.

The table lists this clonotype with a few counts. This chain joins TRBV7-9 and TRBJ2-1; 12 bases map to TRBD2. V was pared by 5 bases and J by 10 bases, with 3 bases of the junction left unmatched. This CDR3 is 13 amino acids long. CDR1 is SEHNR, CDR2 FQNEAQ, per germline (reference sequence). The CDR3 loop reads CASSGTSGREQFF. The DNA of the CDR3 is TGTGCCAGCAGCGGGACTAGCGGGCGGGAGCAGTTCTTC.

The J gene is TRBJ1-4, the V gene TRBV15, with 9 bases aligning to TRBD1. CDR1 and CDR2 (germline): LNHNV, YYDKDF (reference sequence). J lost 6 bases, V lost 5 bases, and 7 bases had no gene match. CDR3 length: 15 residues. The CDR3 loop reads CATSPDRGAYEKLFF. The CDR3 coding sequence is TGTGCCACCAGCCCTGACAGGGGGGCCTATGAAAAACTGTTTTTT.

This clonotype was seen ten or more times. The chain combines TRBV28 with TRBJ2-2, with 7 positions matching TRBD1. This CDR3 comprises 15 residues. Germline V gives CDR1 MDHEN, CDR2 SYDVKM. J lost 7 bases, V lost 4 bases, and 9 bases had no gene match. CDR3 protein: CASSSWTGPYGELFF. The CDR3 DNA is TGTGCCAGCAGTTCCTGGACAGGCCCATACGGGGAGCTGTTTTTT.

This clonotype has ten or more counts. J is TRBJ1-6 and V is TRBV6-5; 8 bases are a match to TRBD1. V lost 2 bases and J lost 7; bases outside the gene matches: 7. Germline CDR1 is MNHEY and CDR2 is SVGAGI. The CDR3 is made up of 16 amino acids. CDR3 sequence: CASSYEPGGLNSPLHF. CDR3 DNA: TGTGCCAGCAGTTACGAGCCAGGGGGCCTGAATTCACCCCTCCACTTT.

This clonotype was counted ten times or more. The chain is built from TRBV9 and TRBJ1-1, with 9 bases aligning to TRBD1. Germline V gene sequence: CDR1 SGDLS, CDR2 YYNGEE. V dropped 3 bases and J dropped 3; count of bases not matched to a gene: 9. The CDR3 loop spans 16 amino acids. The CDR3 spells CASSAHRGRWDTEAFF. The CDR3 bases are TGTGCCAGCAGCGCCCACAGGGGGCGCTGGGACACTGAAGCTTTCTTT.

At least ten counts were recorded for this clonotype. The chain combines TRBV28 with TRBJ2-3; 7 bases match TRBD1. V trimming: 6 bases; J trimming: 6 bases; junction bases outside the gene matches: 6. This CDR3 contains 13 residues. CDR1 is MDHEN, CDR2 SYDVKM, per germline. The chain's CDR3 is CASRKQGTDTQYF. CDR3 in DNA: TGTGCCAGCAGAAAACAGGGGACCGATACGCAGTATTTT.

The sample holds many counts of this clonotype. The rearrangement links TRBV5-1 to TRBJ1-1; weak D call: TRBD1 (5 bases). V gave up 6 bases and J gave up 5 bases, with 17 bases separating them. The V gene's germline CDR1 is SGHRS and CDR2 YFSETQ. This CDR3 has 14 residues. CDR3 in amino acids: CASNSLREGTEAFF. The CDR3 DNA follows: TGCGCCAGCAACTCCCTCAGGGAAGGAACTGAAGCTTTCTTT.

In this sample, this clonotype turned up many times. The chain employs TRBV6-1 and TRBJ1-2; D unclear. Germline V gene sequence: CDR1 MNHNS, CDR2 SASEGT. The V end was cut by 6 bases, the J end by 4 bases, with 12 bases between. The CDR3 loop spans 13 amino acids. This chain's CDR3 is CASSAAAGYGYTF. Written as DNA, the CDR3 is TGTGCCAGCAGCGCGGCGGCGGGCTATGGCTACACCTTC.

The sample holds many counts of this clonotype. The chain combines TRBV27 with TRBJ1-1; D perhaps matches TRBD1 (5 bases). V dropped 2 bases and J dropped 7 bases, with 17 bases sitting between them. The V gene's germline CDR1 is MNHEY and CDR2 SMNVEV (reference sequence). This CDR3 contains 15 residues. For the CDR3, the DNA is TGTGCCAGCAGTTTAGAGGGGCCCAAGATAAATGAAGCTTTCTTT. Its protein product is CASSLEGPKINEAFF.

This clonotype was counted a few times. The chain uses TRBV25-1 and TRBJ2-7, with 10 nucleotides matching TRBD2. The CDR3 spans 14 residues. Germline values: CDR1 MGHDK, CDR2 SYGVNS. After removal of 2 bases from V and 4 bases from J, the junction contained 2 bases not matched to a gene. The CDR3 region has the DNA TGTGCCAGCAGTGAAACTAGCGGGAAATACGAGCAGTACTTC. It is translated as CASSETSGKYEQYF.

This clonotype occurred a few times. This chain's CDR3 is CASSFFLPTSGYTQYF. The CDR3 nucleotides are TGTGCCAGCAGTTTTTTCCTCCCGACTAGCGGCTATACGCAGTATTTT. V and J are TRBV28 and TRBJ2-3; TRBD2 agrees at 9 bases. Germline CDR1 MDHEN, CDR2 SYDVKM. The length of the CDR3 is 16 residues. V was clipped by 3 bases and J by 7 bases; unmatched bases: 11.

This clonotype was picked up many times. This rearrangement joins TRBV9 to TRBJ1-2, with 7 bases that match TRBD1. The CDR3 totals 16 residues. Trimming cost V 0 bases and J 8 bases; bases outside gene matches: 13. The V gene's germline CDR1 is SGDLS and CDR2 YYNGEE. The CDR3 DNA sequence: TGTGCCAGCAGCGTAGTAGGAGGAGGAAGGGGGCTGGGCTACACCTTC. Amino acids: CASSVVGGGRGLGYTF.